This record concerns one T cell receptor (beta chain) sequence. This clone came up a few times. Its recognized antigen is unknown. The sample holds no much larger clone one base away, and base qualities are not on file. These data originate in a study of shared clonotypes between healthy human individuals (dated by TCRdb to 2018 to 2021). Study-level background: The cohort included a few men and a couple of women between 18 and 49 years of age. For each donor, CD4 naive and CD4 memory were each run on three plates, CD8 naive on two plates, and CD8 memory on one plate. Blood TCR repertoires of roughly five healthy adults were deeply sequenced to estimate repertoire size and the extent of clonotype sharing between individuals. Different laboratories and diverse techniques were used to prepare libraries and sequence TCR repertoires, to increase sequencing depth and limit assay-specific biases. Each donor's leukapheresis produced roughly between roughly 0.85 and 9.5 billion PBMCs.

CD8 naive samples consisted of CD45RO-negative cells that were positively selected for CCR7, yielding a CD45RA+CCR7+ population without TemRA cells. Healthy HIV-negative adults with no recently reported acute infections or vaccinations were included as donors. Every donor was a Caucasian adult living in Nashville, Tennessee, USA. After blood collection by leukapheresis, PBMCs were isolated using Ficoll-Histopaque density gradient centrifugation and then cryopreserved in the vapor phase of liquid nitrogen. Analytical flow cytometry was used to check the purity and quantity of every magnetically sorted T cell population. Genomic DNA was isolated from every sorted fraction and measured by UV absorbance on a Nanodrop 2000c. Using the deep immunoSEQ assay, TCR CDR3 regions were amplified from genomic DNA by multiplex PCR. Genomic DNA extracted from each cell subset was distributed evenly over all wells of several immunoSEQ 96-well plates, and each plate served as one replicate. Each replicate PCR for sorted subsets received roughly 0.2 ug genomic DNA, equal to 30,000 or so T cell genomes. Purified libraries were measured with a Qubit 3.0 fluorometer, size-checked on a Bioanalyzer 2100, and measured again with the KAPA Library Quantification kit. Every immunoSEQ 96-well plate was sequenced on a separate single-read 150-cycle Illumina NextSeq 550 flow cell. The paper's processing steps were these. Because the immunoSEQ output held only junctional sequences and lacked quality scores, the filtering could not match the filtering applied to full-length reads. To assign V/J genes and CDR3, sequences were annotated against IMGT germline references using PyIR, a Python wrapper for IgBLAST v1.9. Reads with weak V/J assignments (E-value above 1e-6), missing CDR3, stop codons, out-of-frame junctions, or ambiguous translated residues were removed. A V3J clonotype was defined by an identical inferred V gene, J gene, and CDR3 amino acid sequence. Percentage overlap between repertoires was computed as shared unique clonotypes divided by the size of the smaller repertoire. RTK rarefaction, the Chao1 estimator, and Recon v2.1 estimates of unobserved clonotypes were used to assess repertoire richness. Generation probabilities for all TCRbeta clonotypes obtained by the gDNA method from a handful of donors were computed using OLGA. TCRdb provides this immuneACCESS table in a form limited to in-frame rearrangements. Some clones are lacking; in checked studies, under half of them reflect an unresolved V gene, and why the rest are absent is not known. The DNA gave D and trimming, while V, J and clone size come from that table. The sample includes around 1.9 million clones, with 93% observed a single time. The ten most abundant clones make up approximately 1.6% of the sample.

Overall results and qualifications from the work: Compared with non-shared clonotypes, the clonotypes found in all four sorted-subset donors had higher generation probabilities. Rarefaction of sorted-subset datasets indicated incomplete sequencing despite the large sequencing depth. Across several donors, approximately 5% of naive CD4, approximately 3.6% of naive CD8, 2% to 2.5% of memory CD4, and roughly 0.41% of memory CD8 clonotypes were shared. Pairwise subsampling indicated that sequencing depth was expected to affect the degree of clonotype sharing among donors. Because the study included a small number of donors, the genetic and exposure-history diversity represented was limited. Sampling was restricted to blood, and TCR repertoires in tissue are likely to differ from TCR repertoires in blood. Larger estimated clonotype richness was generally found for naive subsets than for memory subsets.

Inclusive of the bounding cysteine and phenylalanine, the CDR3 is 13 residues long. Of all the DNA, just the CDR3 is kept, 39 bases in frame from base 1. CDR1 MNHEY and CDR2 SVGAGI are derived from the germline V gene. V loses 5 bases of germline sequence and J loses 3 bases, and the interval between the two ends is 10 bases. The sample was naive CD8+ T cells from PBMCs. Sample cell subset or site, as interpreted from the label and publication: CD45RA+CCR7+. The chain is encoded by TRBV6-5 joined to TRBJ1-1; the D gene cannot be resolved reliably. The TCR was taken from a young man in good health. Some clones in this sample may be carry-over from other donors' samples. The CDR3 here reads CASSPRLYTEAFF. The DNA sequence follows: TGTGCCAGCAGTCCCCGACTGTACACTGAAGCTTTCTTT.